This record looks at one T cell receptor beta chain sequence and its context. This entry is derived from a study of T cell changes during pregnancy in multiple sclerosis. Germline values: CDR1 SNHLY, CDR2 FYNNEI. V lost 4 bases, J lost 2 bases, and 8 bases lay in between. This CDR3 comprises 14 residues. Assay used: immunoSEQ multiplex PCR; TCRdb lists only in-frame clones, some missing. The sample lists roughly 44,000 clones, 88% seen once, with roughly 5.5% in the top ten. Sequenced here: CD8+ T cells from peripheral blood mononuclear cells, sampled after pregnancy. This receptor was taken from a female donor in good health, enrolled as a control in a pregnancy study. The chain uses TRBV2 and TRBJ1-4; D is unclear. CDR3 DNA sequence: TGTGCCAGCAGTGGAACACCCACTAATGAAAAACTGTTTTTT. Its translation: CASSGTPTNEKLFF.